This TCR beta chain was sequenced for a study of blood T cell repertoires in COVID-19. Study-wide background: Sources were T cells, B-cell-depleted T cells, or PBMCs; the material itself was cDNA or gDNA.

Assay: immunoSEQ multiplex PCR; the TCRdb copy retains only in-frame clones and omits some. This table holds some 120,000 clones, roughly 82% found once. This CDR3 has 16 amino acids. Germline lookup yields CDR1 MDHEN and CDR2 SYDVKM. J was trimmed by 3 bases and V by 2 bases; bases with no gene match: 10. J is TRBJ2-7 and V is TRBV28; TRBD1 aligns across 7 bases. The sequenced sample consisted of peripheral blood. The clonotype comes from a human donor in a cohort sampled during active COVID-19. In DNA, the CDR3 is TGTGCCAGCAGTTTAGAGGGGGCGACAGGGAACTACGAGCAGTACTTC. Translated, it gives CASSLEGATGNYEQYF.